This T cell receptor (beta chain) was sequenced for a study of tumor T cells in aggressive B-cell lymphoma. Data came from immunoSEQ multiplex PCR; TCRdb stores just in-frame clones and leaves some out. The data show around 11,000 clones, with about 91% seen just once and 2% to 2.5% held by the top ten. This CDR3 region has 17 residues. With 0 bases removed from V and 3 bases from J, the gap between germline ends came to 17 bases. The V gene's germline CDR1 is SEHNR and CDR2 FQNEAQ (reference sequence). The source material was tumor tissue. This TCR was recovered from an adult with diffuse large B cell lymphoma. This sequence joins TRBV7-9 and TRBJ2-5, with a tentative D call TRBD1 (6 bases). In nucleotides, the CDR3 is TGTGCCAGCAGCTTAGCGCGTTATCAGGGGCCTGAAGAGACCCAGTACTTC. Protein product: CASSLARYQGPEETQYF.